This is a list of T cell receptor beta chains from one sample in a study of cytomegalovirus exposure and HLA in healthy donors. The data were produced by immunoSEQ multiplex PCR, yet TCRdb's version contains in-frame clones alone and is incomplete. Found here are 90,000 to 150,000 clones, 81% of them singletons; the top ten hold around 2%. What was sequenced was PBMCs. These receptors were obtained from a man aged 35 to 55 in good health and CMV-seronegative. Both conserved end residues are part of each CDR3. Each record gives: J gene, D gene, V gene, clone size, CDR3 DNA, CDR3 protein. The D gene is left open where the match is weak. Clone size is not always given. Where it is, it says once, few, many or a class for expanded clones.

TRBJ1-3 | - | TRBV11-2 | - | TGTGCCAGCAGCTTATGGACAGCCGGAAACACCATATATTTT | CASSLWTAGNTIYF
TRBJ2-2 | - | TRBV15 | - | TGTGCCACCAGCAGAGAACGACAGACCGGGGAGCTGTTTTTT | CATSRERQTGELFF
TRBJ2-7 | TRBD2 | TRBV5-4 | - | TGTGCCAGCAGCTTCCCGGGGCTAGCGGGAGCACTCTACGAGCAGTACTTC | CASSFPGLAGALYEQYF
TRBJ1-1 | - | TRBV7-9 | - | TGTGCCAGCAGCTCGTACAGGGAAGGTGAAACTGAAGCTTTCTTT | CASSSYREGETEAFF
TRBJ1-2 | - | TRBV2 | - | TGTGCCTGCGCGGGGATGAACTATGGCTACACCTTC | CACAGMNYGYTF
TRBJ2-7 | TRBD2 | TRBV4-3 | - | TGCGCCAGCAGCCAAAGCGGGGGAAGCTCCTACGAGCAGTACTTC | CASSQSGGSSYEQYF
TRBJ2-2 | - | TRBV7-2 | - | TGTGCCAGCAGCTACCCCTCCAGCACCGGGGAGCTGTTTTTT | CASSYPSSTGELFF
TRBJ2-1 | - | TRBV27 | - | TGTGCCAGCAGTTTTTCAGAAAACAATGAGCAGTTCTTC | CASSFSENNEQFF
TRBJ2-1 | TRBD1 | TRBV6-4 | - | TGTGCCAGCAGCCGGGACAGCCACAATGAGCAGTTCTTC | CASSRDSHNEQFF
TRBJ2-1 | - | TRBV4-1 | - | TGCGCCAGCAGCTCTCAGACGGCGGGCTCCTACAATGAGCAGTTCTTC | CASSSQTAGSYNEQFF
TRBJ2-7 | TRBD1 | TRBV25-1 | few | TGTGCCAGCAGTGCTGGGACAGGGGCTTCCCGGGGGGAGCAGTACTTC | CASSAGTGASRGEQYF
TRBJ2-5 | - | TRBV29-1 | - | TGCAACGTGGTGGCGGGGGCGTTAATTGGAGAGACCCAGTACTTC | CNVVAGALIGETQYF
TRBJ2-1 | TRBD1 | TRBV7-9 | - | TGTGCCAGCAGCAGGGGACAGTACAATGAGCAGTTCTTC | CASSRGQYNEQFF
TRBJ1-1 | TRBD1 | TRBV5-1 | - | TGCGCCAGCAGCCCCACCGGGACAGGGCTCGGTGGAACTGAAGCTTTCTTT | CASSPTGTGLGGTEAFF
TRBJ2-7 | - | TRBV12-2 | once | TGTGCAAGTCGCTTGGAAGGGGTAACCTACGAGCAGTACTTC | CASRLEGVTYEQYF
TRBJ2-7 | - | TRBV18 | - | TGTGCCAGCTCACCACAGGGGGTCTCCTACGAGCAGTACTTC | CASSPQGVSYEQYF
TRBJ1-1 | - | TRBV7-3 | - | TGTGCCAGCAGCTCTCAGGGGCCGAACACTGAAGCTTTCTTT | CASSSQGPNTEAFF
TRBJ2-3 | TRBD1 | TRBV7-7 | - | TGTGCTAGCAGCTTGGGGACAGGGATTGTGGATACGCAGTATTTT | CASSLGTGIVDTQYF
TRBJ2-3 | - | TRBV6-1 | once | TGTGCCAGCAGTGATATTATAGATACGCAGTATTTT | CASSDIIDTQYF
TRBJ2-1 | TRBD2 | TRBV4-2 | once | TGTGCCAGCAGCCAAGGACTAGCGGAAGGGGGATACAATGAGCAGTTCTTC | CASSQGLAEGGYNEQFF
TRBJ2-7 | TRBD1 | TRBV6-5 | - | TGTGCCAGCGGAACCGGGACAGGATCCTACGAGCAGTACTTC | CASGTGTGSYEQYF
TRBJ1-2 | - | TRBV28 | - | TGTGCCAGCAGTATGCTACGAGAGGGCTACACCTTC | CASSMLREGYTF
TRBJ2-7 | - | TRBV19 | - | TGTGCCAGTAGTATCCTAGGGGGATACTACGAGCAGTACTTC | CASSILGGYYEQYF
TRBJ2-7 | - | TRBV19 | once | TGTGCCAGTAGTATAACACAGGGATACGAGCAGTACTTC | CASSITQGYEQYF
TRBJ1-5 | - | TRBV10-3 | few | TGTGCCATCAGTTACGGGAGCAATCAGCCCCAGCATTTT | CAISYGSNQPQHF
TRBJ2-7 | - | TRBV7-8 | - | TGTGCCAGCACCGCCGACTTCTACGAGCAGTACTTC | CASTADFYEQYF
TRBJ2-7 | - | TRBV11-2 | - | TGTGCCAGCAGTCCAATAGGTAGCCGGGGGACCTACGAGCAGTACTTC | CASSPIGSRGTYEQYF
TRBJ2-7 | - | TRBV28 | - | TGTGCCAGCAGTCAGGGGCCGTTCTACGAGCAGTACTTC | CASSQGPFYEQYF
TRBJ1-5 | - | TRBV5-8 | - | TGTGCCAGCAGCTTGGCCCTGGCAGGGGATAGCAATCAGCCCCAGCATTTT | CASSLALAGDSNQPQHF